The T cell receptor (beta chain) under discussion was sequenced for a study of T cell responses to AZD1222 COVID-19 vaccine. Study-wide results and caveats: Repertoires were sampled only after the peak T cell response.

On this clone itself: No antigen is known for it.

Assay used: immunoSEQ multiplex PCR; TCRdb lists only in-frame clones, some missing. This sample's table reports around 140,000 clones. What was sequenced was peripheral blood. The sequence came from an adult in good health.

The CDR3 DNA reads TGTGCCAGCAGTTTACCCCCGTGGGTCAGGAACTATGGCTACACCTTC. Protein product: CASSLPPWVRNYGYTF. This chain links TRBV28 with TRBJ1-2; D uncertain. CDR3 length equals 16 residues. The germline V gene encodes CDR1 MDHEN and CDR2 SYDVKM. Trimming took off 2 bases at V and 2 bases at J, with 15 bases between the two ends.